One and the same sample provided the 26 T cell receptor beta chains below, sequenced in a study of T cell responses to AZD1222 COVID-19 vaccine. The repertoire was sequenced with immunoSEQ multiplex PCR; TCRdb's copy has only in-frame clones and lacks some. Of over 75,000 clones listed, over 85% were seen once; the top ten hold about 2.2%. Here the sequenced sample was peripheral blood, taken on day 0 of AZD1222 vaccination. The receptors come from an adult in good health.

This clone has only one observation. CDR3 in amino acids: CASTQGQINGYTF. In DNA, the CDR3 is TGTGCCAGCACCCAGGGACAGATTAATGGCTACACCTTC. This chain links TRBV12-3 or TRBV12-4 with TRBJ1-2; 7 bases are shared with TRBD1. V shed 7 bases and J 6 bases; nucleotides not matched to a gene: 8. This CDR3 is built from 13 residues.

The V gene is TRBV5-4, the J gene TRBJ1-4, with no clear D. The CDR3 contains 15 residues. Deletions cut 0 bases from V and 5 bases from J, with 11 bases between. The V gene's germline CDR1 is SGHNT and CDR2 YYREEE (reference sequence). The chain's CDR3 is CASSLGAETNEKLFF. The CDR3 DNA is TGTGCCAGCAGCTTGGGGGCCGAAACCAATGAAAAACTGTTTTTT.

The genes are TRBV30 and TRBJ2-1; 7 nucleotides match TRBD1. The CDR3 is 14 amino acids. With V trimmed by 5 bases and J by 0 bases, 4 bases remained unmatched. CDR1 GTSNPN and CDR2 SVGIG come from the germline V gene (reference sequence). This CDR3 reads CAWVGDSSYNEQFF. The CDR3 DNA reads TGTGCCTGGGTGGGGGACAGCTCCTACAATGAGCAGTTCTTC.

The chain carries TRBV7-9 and TRBJ2-1, with 11 bases fitting TRBD2. Germline V gives CDR1 SEHNR, CDR2 FQNEAQ (reference sequence). Trimming cost V 5 bases and J 0 bases; bases outside gene matches: 6. CDR3 length: 17 amino acids. Here the CDR3 DNA reads TGTGCCAGCAGCAAGAAGGGACTAGCGGTCTCCTACAATGAGCAGTTCTTC. Amino acid sequence: CASSKKGLAVSYNEQFF.

The chain carries TRBV6-5 and TRBJ1-1, with a tentative D call TRBD1 (6 bases). This CDR3 is built from 13 residues. In germline, CDR1 is MNHEY, CDR2 SVGAGI. Trimming pared 7 bases from V and 1 base from J, leaving 10 bases between. CDR3 sequence reads: CASTRGSNTEAFF. Here the CDR3 DNA reads TGTGCCAGCACCAGGGGCTCGAACACTGAAGCTTTCTTT.

The chain has TRBV10-1 and TRBJ1-2; D is unresolved. V shed 5 bases and J shed 2 bases, with 9 bases lying between them. This CDR3 is 13 amino acids long. Germline V gene sequence: CDR1 WNHNN, CDR2 SYGVQD (reference sequence). This CDR3 reads CASSQDLNYGYTF. The CDR3 DNA follows: TGCGCCAGCAGTCAAGACTTGAACTATGGCTACACCTTC.

The J gene is TRBJ2-2, the V gene TRBV2, with D maybe TRBD1 (5 bases). Trimming stripped 3 bases from V and 7 bases from J, with 12 bases between. CDR1 is SNHLY and CDR2 is FYNNEI in the germline V gene. CDR3 length equals 14 residues. CDR3 DNA: TGTGCCAGCAGTGATAACAGGAACTTCGGGGAGCTGTTTTTT. Amino acid sequence: CASSDNRNFGELFF.

This chain connects TRBV6-5 to TRBJ2-2; 8 positions match TRBD2. Germline V CDR1 and CDR2: MNHEY, SVGAGI. The V gene end was trimmed by 2 bases and the J gene end by 5 bases; junction bases not matched to a gene: 4. The CDR3 length is 15 residues. CDR3: CASSYDGGETGELFF. The CDR3 DNA is TGTGCCAGCAGTTACGACGGGGGGGAGACCGGGGAGCTGTTTTTT.

This chain joins TRBV9 and TRBJ2-3; TRBD2 matches 9 bases. The V gene's germline CDR1 is SGDLS and CDR2 YYNGEE. This CDR3 region has 15 residues. V lost 4 bases to trimming and J lost 4 bases; unmatched junction nucleotides: 7. The CDR3 DNA reads as TGTGCCAGCAGCCCCAGTAGCGGGAGTTCAGATACGCAGTATTTT. Amino acids: CASSPSSGSSDTQYF.

The chain couples TRBV4-3 to TRBJ2-2, with 7 nucleotides matching TRBD2. CDR3 length equals 14 residues. Losses at the gene ends were 1 base for V and 6 bases for J; bases not matched to a gene: 2. CDR1 and CDR2 from the germline V gene are LGHNA and YSLEER. Here the CDR3 reads CASSQGGRAGELFF. The CDR3 DNA is TGCGCCAGCAGCCAAGGGGGGAGGGCCGGGGAGCTGTTTTTT.

CDR3 sequence: CASSLGIANEQFF. Here the CDR3 DNA reads TGTGCCAGCAGCTTAGGAATAGCCAATGAGCAGTTCTTC. V gene TRBV11-3 combines with J gene TRBJ2-1; D is uncertain. Trimming took 1 base from V and 6 from J, leaving 7 bases between them. This CDR3 comprises 13 residues. CDR1 and CDR2 (germline): SGHNT, YENEEA.

V gene TRBV19 combines with J gene TRBJ1-3; tentative D call: TRBD1 (6 bases). CDR3 length: 16 amino acids. Germline loops: CDR1 LNHDA, CDR2 SQIVND (reference sequence). Trimming stripped 5 bases from V and 0 bases from J, with 14 bases between. The CDR3, as DNA: TGTGCCAGTAGTCCGAGACAGGCACGCTCTGGAAACACCATATATTTT. This sequence encodes CASSPRQARSGNTIYF.

This sequence joins TRBV7-9 and TRBJ1-1; tentatively, D is TRBD1 (5 bases). The V gene's germline CDR1 is SEHNR and CDR2 FQNEAQ (reference sequence). The V and J ends lost 5 bases and 1 base respectively, with 8 bases between them. The CDR3 extends over 13 amino acids. The CDR3 sequence is CASSLTGNTEAFF. The CDR3 DNA reads as TGTGCCAGCAGCCTTACAGGGAACACTGAAGCTTTCTTT.

The chain combines TRBV4-1 with TRBJ2-6; D is perhaps TRBD1 (6 bases). The CDR3 extends over 17 amino acids. The ends were cut back, 4 bases at V and 0 bases at J, with 13 bases in the middle. Per the germline V gene, CDR1 is MGHRA and CDR2 is YSYEKL. CDR3 bases: TGCGCCAGCAGCCTAGGACAGCTGAACTCTGGGGCCAACGTCCTGACTTTC. It is translated as CASSLGQLNSGANVLTF.

The chain links TRBV23-1 to TRBJ1-5; the D gene is possibly TRBD1 (5 bases). TRBV23-1 is an ORF, with its function uncertain. The CDR3 totals 21 residues. V was cut by 0 bases and J by 3 bases, with 27 bases left in between. CDR3 residues: CASSQSWYKKGPGLNNQPQHF. The CDR3 bases are TGCGCCAGCAGTCAATCATGGTACAAAAAGGGGCCCGGACTCAACAATCAGCCCCAGCATTTT.

The chain has TRBV7-9 and TRBJ1-3; a possible D gene is TRBD1 (5 bases). The CDR3 length is 15 residues. CDR1 is SEHNR and CDR2 is FQNEAQ in the germline V gene (reference sequence). Deletions cut 4 bases from V and 0 bases from J, with 10 bases between. The CDR3, as DNA: TGTGCCAGCAGCTCCGACAGATACTCTGGAAACACCATATATTTT. Translated, it gives CASSSDRYSGNTIYF.

The chain has TRBV7-8 and TRBJ2-7; D unclear. Germline V CDR1 and CDR2: SGHVS, FQNEAQ. The V gene lost 3 bases and the J gene lost 6 bases, with 9 bases spanning the gap. CDR3 length: 12 residues. CDR3: CASSFDVREQYF. Here the CDR3 DNA reads TGTGCCAGCAGCTTTGACGTCCGCGAGCAGTACTTC. The entire variable domain, with the rest obtained from reference TRBV7-8 and TRBJ2-7, is as follows: GAGVSQSPRYKVAKRGQDVALRCDPISGHVSLFWYQQALGQGPEFLTYFQNEAQLDKSGLPSDRFFAERPEGSVSTLKIQRTQQEDSAVYLCASSFDVREQYFGPGTRLTVT.

The chain carries TRBV6-5 and TRBJ1-2, with D uncertain. Germline loops: CDR1 MNHEY, CDR2 SVGAGI. This CDR3 comprises 13 residues. V lost 2 bases, J lost 1 base, and 5 bases lay in between. CDR3: CASSYQDNYGYTF. The CDR3 coding sequence is TGTGCCAGCAGTTACCAAGATAACTATGGCTACACCTTC.

The chain carries TRBV3-1 (or the pseudogene TRBV3-2) and TRBJ2-7; unclear D gene. Germline V gene lookup returns CDR1 LGHDT and CDR2 YNNKEL (reference sequence). The ends were cut back, 1 base at V and 0 bases at J, with 10 bases in the middle. The CDR3 sequence is 15 residues long. The CDR3, as DNA: TGTGCCAGCAGCCAAGGGGCTTCCAGCTCCTACGAGCAGTACTTC. Its protein product is CASSQGASSSYEQYF.

V is TRBV3-1 (or the pseudogene TRBV3-2) and J is TRBJ2-2, with D unresolved. The CDR3 is 18 residues long. Germline V gives CDR1 LGHDT, CDR2 YNNKEL (reference sequence). Trimming shortened V by 0 bases and J by 4 bases, and 18 bases separated the two germline ends. Here the CDR3 reads CASSQDRVGITLTGELFF. The CDR3 nucleotides read TGTGCCAGCAGCCAAGATCGTGTGGGGATTACACTCACCGGGGAGCTGTTTTTT.

The chain joins TRBV28 to TRBJ2-7; the D is unclear. Germline V gene lookup returns CDR1 MDHEN and CDR2 SYDVKM. The V end lost 3 bases, the J end lost 2 bases, and 20 bases lay between the germline ends. This CDR3 is 17 amino acids long. The CDR3 bases are TGTGCCAGCAGTTTTAGTTTGACGGCACCAAGGGCCTACGAGCAGTACTTC. Amino acid sequence: CASSFSLTAPRAYEQYF.

This clone was recorded once. The chain recombines TRBV6-5 with TRBJ1-2; 8 nucleotides line up with TRBD1. Losses at the gene ends were 9 bases for V and 4 bases for J; bases not matched to a gene: 4. The germline CDR1 and CDR2 sequences are MNHEY and SVGAGI. The CDR3 is 12 amino acids. In nucleotides, the CDR3 is TGTGCCAGTGGACAGGGCGGCTATGGCTACACCTTC. It translates to CASGQGGYGYTF.

V and J are TRBV2 and TRBJ1-4; D gene unclear. Deletions cut 5 bases from V and 3 bases from J, with 10 bases between. The CDR3 has 14 amino acids. Germline V lookup: CDR1 SNHLY, CDR2 FYNNEI. This chain's CDR3 is CASSPQSSNEKLFF. In DNA, the CDR3 is TGTGCCAGCAGTCCCCAGAGTTCTAATGAAAAACTGTTTTTT.

The gene calls are TRBV18 and TRBJ1-5; a possible D gene is TRBD1 (5 bases). This CDR3 is built from 15 residues. CDR1 is KGHSH and CDR2 is LQKENI in the germline V gene. Trimming left V 2 bases short and J 0 bases short, with 8 bases between. The CDR3 loop is CASSPDSLSNQPQHF. CDR3 DNA sequence: TGTGCCAGCTCACCAGACAGTCTTAGCAATCAGCCCCAGCATTTT.

This chain connects TRBV6-1 to TRBJ1-3, with 10 bases identical to TRBD1. The CDR3 has 16 residues. Germline assignment: CDR1 MNHNS and CDR2 SASEGT. V lost 1 base and J lost 7; bases outside the gene matches: 7. The chain's CDR3 is CASSEGTGTGANTIYF. CDR3 nucleotides: TGTGCCAGCAGTGAAGGGACCGGGACAGGGGCCAACACCATATATTTT.

The chain carries TRBV5-4 and TRBJ2-7; D unresolved. In germline, CDR1 is SGHNT, CDR2 YYREEE (reference sequence). V was cut by 2 bases and J by 2 bases, with 5 bases left in between. The CDR3 has 12 residues. The CDR3 nucleotides are TGTGCCAGCAGCTTTCAGACCTACGAGCAGTACTTC. Amino acids: CASSFQTYEQYF.